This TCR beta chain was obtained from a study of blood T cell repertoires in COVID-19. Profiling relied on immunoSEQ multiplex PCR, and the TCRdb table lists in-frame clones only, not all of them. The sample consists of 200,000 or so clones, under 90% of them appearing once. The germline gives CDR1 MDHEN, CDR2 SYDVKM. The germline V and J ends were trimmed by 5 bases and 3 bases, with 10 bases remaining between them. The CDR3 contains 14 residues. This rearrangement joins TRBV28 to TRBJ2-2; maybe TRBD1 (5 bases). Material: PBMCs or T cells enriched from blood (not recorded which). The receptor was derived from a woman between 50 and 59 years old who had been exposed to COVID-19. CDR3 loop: CASSGHPDTGELFF. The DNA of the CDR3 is TGTGCCAGCAGTGGACACCCAGACACCGGGGAGCTGTTTTTT. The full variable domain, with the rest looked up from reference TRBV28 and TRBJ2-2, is DVKVTQSSRYLVKRTGEKVFLECVQDMDHENMFWYRQDPGLGLRLIYFSYDVKMKEKGDIPEGYSVSREKKERFSLILESASTNQTSMYLCASSGHPDTGELFFGEGSRLTVL.